Each of the 15 T cell receptor beta chains below was sequenced from the same sample in a study of early stage breast cancer tumors. Clones were sequenced by immunoSEQ multiplex PCR, and TCRdb holds only the in-frame ones, with some missing. In the table there are roughly 19,000 clones, 70% to 80% of which are singletons. The sequencing input was blood. Receptors were obtained from a person in their 60s with breast cancer.

The V and J genes are TRBV11-3 and TRBJ2-5, with 8 bases matching TRBD2. The V segment lost 0 bases and the J segment 4 bases; nucleotides outside the gene matches: 10. The CDR3 is 17 amino acids. The V gene's germline CDR1 is SGHNT and CDR2 YENEEA. The CDR3 is CASSLDPLAGLAETQYF. In DNA, the CDR3 is TGTGCCAGCAGCTTAGACCCCTTAGCGGGACTGGCAGAGACCCAGTACTTC.

V and J are TRBV30 and TRBJ1-1, with no clear D. With 0 bases removed from V and 7 bases from J, the gap between germline ends came to 9 bases. CDR1 is GTSNPN and CDR2 is SVGIG in the germline V gene (reference sequence). The CDR3 is 12 amino acids. CDR3 amino acids: CAWSVHGVEAFF. DNA for the CDR3: TGTGCCTGGAGTGTACACGGGGTTGAAGCTTTCTTT. The variable domain in full, with the rest retrieved from reference TRBV30 and TRBJ1-1, is SQTIHQWPATLVQPVGSPLSLECTVEGTSNPNLYWYRQAAGRGLQLLFYSVGIGQISSEVPQNLSASRPQDRQFILSSKKLLLSDSGFYLCAWSVHGVEAFFGQGTRLTVV.

The chain employs TRBV5-6 and TRBJ2-7; TRBD2 agrees at 7 bases. The CDR3 consists of 14 residues. Losses at the gene ends were 7 bases for V and 5 bases for J; bases not matched to a gene: 12. Germline V gene data show CDR1 as SGHDT and CDR2 as YYEEEE. The CDR3 nucleotides read TGTGCCAGCGAAACGGGGGGAGGGCTCCACGAGCAGTACTTC. It translates to CASETGGGLHEQYF.

The V gene is TRBV11-3, the J gene TRBJ2-3; D gene ambiguous. This CDR3 comprises 14 residues. Trimming removed 0 bases from V and 3 bases from J, with 7 bases in between. The V gene's germline CDR1 is SGHNT and CDR2 YENEEA. The CDR3 coding sequence is TGTGCCAGCAGCTTAGAGGCAGCGACAGATACGCAGTATTTT. Its protein product is CASSLEAATDTQYF.

The chain couples TRBV11-2 to TRBJ2-2; D is perhaps TRBD1 (5 bases). CDR1 and CDR2 (germline): SGHAT, FQNNGV. V was shortened by 0 bases and J by 8 bases, with 13 bases between the two germline ends. The CDR3 loop spans 15 amino acids. The CDR3, as DNA: TGTGCCAGCAGCTTAGACAGGGCGAGGTGGGGGGAGCTGTTTTTT. Its protein is CASSLDRARWGELFF. The full variable domain, rest sourced from reference TRBV11-2 and TRBJ2-2, is EAGVAQSPRYKIIEKRQSVAFWCNPISGHATLYWYQQILGQGPKLLIQFQNNGVVDDSQLPKDRFSAERLKGVDSTLKIQPAKLEDSAVYLCASSLDRARWGELFFGEGSRLTVL.

The chain links TRBV2 to TRBJ1-2; TRBD1 is a possible D gene (6 bases). Looked up from germline, CDR1 is SNHLY and CDR2 is FYNNEI. Trimming removed 4 bases at V and 2 bases at J, with 14 bases between. CDR3 length: 15 residues. DNA of the CDR3: TGTGCCAGCAGTGTAGTCAGGGGAGCGAACTATGGCTACACCTTC. Protein sequence: CASSVVRGANYGYTF.

In its sample, this clone was seen once. V is TRBV19 and J is TRBJ2-5; possibly TRBD1 or TRBD2 for D (6 bases each). Trimming took 5 bases from V and 4 from J, leaving 20 bases between them. This CDR3 spans 16 amino acids. Per germline, CDR1 LNHDA and CDR2 SQIVND (reference sequence). CDR3 sequence (DNA): TGTGCCAGTAGTGCCGGGGGCTGGGGGCGCGGAGAGACCCAGTACTTC. Translation gives CASSAGGWGRGETQYF. The full variable domain, in which reference TRBV19 and TRBJ2-5 provide the parts outside the CDR3, is DGGITQSPKYLFRKEGQNVTLSCEQNLNHDAMYWYRQDPGQGLRLIYYSQIVNDFQKGDIAEGYSVSREKKESFPLTVTSAQKNPTAFYLCASSAGGWGRGETQYFGPGTRLLVL.

CDR3 loop: CASSLVVVTGTGYTF. The CDR3 DNA is TGTGCCAGCAGCCTCGTTGTAGTAACAGGGACTGGCTACACCTTC. The rearrangement uses TRBV5-4 and TRBJ1-2; a weak D match, TRBD1 (6 bases). The germline V gene encodes CDR1 SGHNT and CDR2 YYREEE (reference sequence). The V end was cut by 4 bases, the J end by 7 bases, with 20 bases between. The CDR3 loop spans 15 amino acids.

Comments on this clone: Other DNA variants within this sample encode the same CDR3. This sequence joins TRBV30 and TRBJ2-7; D is uncertain. CDR3 length: 11 residues. The V end was cut by 5 bases, the J end by 2 bases, with 7 bases between. Germline CDR1 GTSNPN, CDR2 SVGIG (reference sequence). The CDR3: CAWSQAYEQYF. In nucleotides, the CDR3 is TGTGCCTGGTCCCAGGCCTACGAGCAGTACTTC.

The genes are TRBV30 and TRBJ2-7; D may be TRBD1 (8 bases). Germline values: CDR1 GTSNPN, CDR2 SVGIG (reference sequence). This CDR3 is 14 amino acids long. Trimming took off 0 bases at V and 1 base at J, with 10 bases between the two ends. The CDR3 bases are TGTGCCTGGAGTGTACAGGGGGGGTCCTACGAGCAGTACTTC. Amino acid sequence: CAWSVQGGSYEQYF.

This clone was seen once. V usage is TRBV5-4 and J usage is TRBJ2-6; 7 positions match TRBD1. V gave up 3 bases and J gave up 2 bases; unmatched junction bases: 8. The CDR3 is made up of 17 amino acids. Germline-derived CDR1 and CDR2 are SGHNT and YYREEE (reference sequence). DNA for the CDR3: TGTGCCAGCAGCTCAGACAGGGAAAGGACTGGGGCCAACGTCCTGACTTTC. It translates to CASSSDRERTGANVLTF.

The chain uses TRBV29-1 and TRBJ1-2, with D maybe TRBD1 (6 bases). With 6 bases removed from V and 0 bases from J, the gap between germline ends came to 11 bases. Germline-derived CDR1 and CDR2 are SQVTM and ANQGSEA. This CDR3 is built from 13 residues. The CDR3 is CSVAGESNYGYTF. The CDR3 DNA reads TGCAGCGTCGCAGGGGAATCTAACTATGGCTACACCTTC.

The chain has TRBV7-2 and TRBJ1-4; the D is unclear. Trimming cost V 6 bases and J 0 bases, with 8 bases left between them. Germline V CDR1 and CDR2: SGHTA, FQGNSA. The CDR3 runs to 14 residues. The DNA of the CDR3 is TGTGCCAGCAGTTATACCGCAACTAATGAAAAACTGTTTTTT. Its translation: CASSYTATNEKLFF.

The chain recombines TRBV5-4 with TRBJ2-3; TRBD2 agrees at 13 bases. V lost 2 bases and J lost 6; bases outside the gene matches: 3. The CDR3 spans 15 residues. Germline V gene sequence: CDR1 SGHNT, CDR2 YYREEE (reference sequence). CDR3 sequence reads: CASSFGLAGADTQYF. The CDR3 bases are TGTGCCAGCAGCTTTGGACTAGCGGGGGCGGATACGCAGTATTTT.

The rearrangement uses TRBV18 and TRBJ2-1, with 14 bases that match TRBD2. CDR1 and CDR2 from the germline V gene are KGHSH and LQKENI. The CDR3 runs to 15 residues. J gave up 10 bases and V 7 bases, and 9 bases lay outside the gene matches. CDR3 in amino acids: CASFPGTSGSLEQFF. As DNA, the CDR3 is TGTGCCAGCTTTCCCGGGACTAGCGGGAGCCTCGAGCAGTTCTTC.